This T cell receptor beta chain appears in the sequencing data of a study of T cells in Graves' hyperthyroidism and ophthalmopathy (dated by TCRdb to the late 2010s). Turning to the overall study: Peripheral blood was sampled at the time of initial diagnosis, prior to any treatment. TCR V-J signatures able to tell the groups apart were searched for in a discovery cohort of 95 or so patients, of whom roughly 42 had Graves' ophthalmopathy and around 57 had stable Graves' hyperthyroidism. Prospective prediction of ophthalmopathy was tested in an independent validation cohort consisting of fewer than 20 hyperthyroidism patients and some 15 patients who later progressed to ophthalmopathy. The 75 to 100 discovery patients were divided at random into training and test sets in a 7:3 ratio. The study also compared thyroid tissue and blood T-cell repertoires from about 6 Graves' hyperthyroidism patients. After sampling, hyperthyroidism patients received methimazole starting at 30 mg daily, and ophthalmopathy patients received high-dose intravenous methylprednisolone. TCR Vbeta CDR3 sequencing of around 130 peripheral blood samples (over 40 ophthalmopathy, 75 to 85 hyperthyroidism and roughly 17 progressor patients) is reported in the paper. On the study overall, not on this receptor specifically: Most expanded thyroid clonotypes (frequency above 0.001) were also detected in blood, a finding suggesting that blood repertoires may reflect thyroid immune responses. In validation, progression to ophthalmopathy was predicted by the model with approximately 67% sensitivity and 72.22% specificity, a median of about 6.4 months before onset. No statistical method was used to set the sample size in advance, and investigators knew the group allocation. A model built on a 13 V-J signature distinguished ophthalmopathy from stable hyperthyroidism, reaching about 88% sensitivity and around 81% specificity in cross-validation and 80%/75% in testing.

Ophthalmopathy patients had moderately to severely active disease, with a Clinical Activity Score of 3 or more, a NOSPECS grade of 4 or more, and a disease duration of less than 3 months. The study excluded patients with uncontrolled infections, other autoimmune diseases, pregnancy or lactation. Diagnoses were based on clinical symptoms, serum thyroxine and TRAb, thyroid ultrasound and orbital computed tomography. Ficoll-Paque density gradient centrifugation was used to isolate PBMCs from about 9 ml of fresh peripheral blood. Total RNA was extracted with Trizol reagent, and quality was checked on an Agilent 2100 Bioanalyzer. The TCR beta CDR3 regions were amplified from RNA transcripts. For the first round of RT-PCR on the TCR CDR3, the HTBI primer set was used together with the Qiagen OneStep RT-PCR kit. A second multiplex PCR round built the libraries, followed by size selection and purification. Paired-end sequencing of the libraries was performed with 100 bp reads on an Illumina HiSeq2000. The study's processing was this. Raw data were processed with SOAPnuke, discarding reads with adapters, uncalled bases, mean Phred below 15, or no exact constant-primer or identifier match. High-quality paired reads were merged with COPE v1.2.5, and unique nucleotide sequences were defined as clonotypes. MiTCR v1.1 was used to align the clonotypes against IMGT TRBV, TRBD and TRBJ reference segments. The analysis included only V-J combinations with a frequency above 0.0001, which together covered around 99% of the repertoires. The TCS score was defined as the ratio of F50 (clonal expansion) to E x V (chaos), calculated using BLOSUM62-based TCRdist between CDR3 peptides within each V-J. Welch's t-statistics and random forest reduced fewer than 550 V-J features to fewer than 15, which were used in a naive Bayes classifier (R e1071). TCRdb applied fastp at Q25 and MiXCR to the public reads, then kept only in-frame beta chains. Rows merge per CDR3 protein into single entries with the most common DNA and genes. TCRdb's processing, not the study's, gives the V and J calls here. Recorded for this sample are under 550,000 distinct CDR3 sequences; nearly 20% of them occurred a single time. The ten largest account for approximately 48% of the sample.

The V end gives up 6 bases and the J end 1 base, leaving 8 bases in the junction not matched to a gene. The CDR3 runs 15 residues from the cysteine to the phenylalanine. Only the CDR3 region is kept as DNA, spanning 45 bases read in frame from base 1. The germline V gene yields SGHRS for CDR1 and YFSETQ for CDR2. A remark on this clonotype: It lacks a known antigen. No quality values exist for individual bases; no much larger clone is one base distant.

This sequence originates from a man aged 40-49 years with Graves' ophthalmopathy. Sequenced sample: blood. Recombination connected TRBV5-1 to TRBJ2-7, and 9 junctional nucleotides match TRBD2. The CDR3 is CASTSGGSRSYEQYF. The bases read TGCGCCAGCACGAGCGGGGGGTCCCGTTCCTACGAGCAGTACTTC.